This TCR beta chain was obtained from a study of CD8 T cells in ankylosing spondylitis. Whole-study findings and limits: Ankylosing spondylitis blood appeared to be characterized by a TCR beta motif of 8 or 9 highly homologous variants. Reactive arthritis synovial fluid and blood were previously reported to contain some motif variants.

This clonotype was seen repeatedly, ten times or more. Its target is not known. The authors made TCR beta libraries by quantitative 5'-RACE with molecular barcodes. A single record per CDR3 protein comes from TCRdb applying MiXCR to the 5' RACE reads. The data contain approximately 500,000 distinct CDR3 sequences, roughly 13% of them singletons. The CDR3 sequence is 20 residues long. V lost 6 bases, J lost 8 bases, and 35 bases lay in between. Sequenced input: blood, either unsorted or a sorted T cell fraction (not recorded which). The chain uses TRBV12-3 or TRBV12-4 and TRBJ2-1; the D gene could be TRBD1 or TRBD2 (6 bases each). The clonotype comes from a male donor with ankylosing spondylitis. The CDR3 DNA sequence: TGTGCCAGCAGCCGCTCATGGGGGGCGGCTAGCGAGACCCCTCACGATGAGCAGTTCTTC. It encodes CASSRSWGAASETPHDEQFF.